The rows below give T cell receptor beta chains drawn from one sample of a study of beta chain features in type 1 diabetes. Method: immunoSEQ multiplex PCR; TCRdb's copy keeps in-frame clones and lacks some. Here the sample spans approximately 40,000 clones, 50% being singletons. Sequenced: stem cell memory CD4+ T cells from blood. Receptor source: a woman aged 30 to 39 in good health. CDR3s include the opening cysteine and the closing phenylalanine or tryptophan. Fields, in order: D gene, J gene, V gene, clone size, CDR3 protein, CDR3 DNA. A D gene is named only where the DNA matches it firmly. Rows may omit the clone size; those that give it use once, few, many or a size class.

>-|TRBJ2-1|TRBV5-1|-
CASSLGAGYAYNEQFF
TGCGCCAGCAGCTTGGGGGCAGGGTACGCCTACAATGAGCAGTTCTTC
>-|TRBJ2-2|TRBV18|-
CASSPQEQATGELFF
TGTGCCAGCTCACCACAGGAACAGGCCACCGGGGAGCTGTTTTTT
>-|TRBJ2-5|TRBV9|-
CASSVTSVSLETQYF
TGTGCCAGCAGCGTAACTAGTGTGAGTCTGGAGACCCAGTACTTC
>TRBD1|TRBJ2-2|TRBV28|-
CASSRWDRGPTGELFF
TGTGCCAGCAGTCGATGGGACAGGGGGCCCACCGGGGAGCTGTTTTTT
>TRBD1|TRBJ2-2|TRBV29-1|-
CSARRTGSTGELFF
TGCAGCGCCCGGCGGACAGGGAGCACCGGGGAGCTGTTTTTT
>TRBD2|TRBJ2-3|TRBV5-1|few
CASSLDGASGSTDTQYF
TGCGCCAGCAGCTTGGACGGGGCTAGCGGCTCCACAGATACGCAGTATTTT
>TRBD1|TRBJ2-7|TRBV19|-
CASSPPGQGAYEQYF
TGTGCCAGTAGTCCGCCGGGACAGGGGGCCTACGAGCAGTACTTC
>-|TRBJ2-2|TRBV28|few
CASSRDWNTGELFF
TGTGCCAGCAGCCGGGACTGGAACACCGGGGAGCTGTTTTTT
>-|TRBJ2-1|TRBV5-4|-
CASSLVSISYNEQFF
TGTGCCAGCAGCTTGGTGTCCATCTCCTACAATGAGCAGTTCTTC
>TRBD2|TRBJ2-7|TRBV6-5|-
CASIASGRASYEQYF
TGTGCCAGCATTGCATCCGGGAGGGCCAGTTACGAGCAGTACTTC
>TRBD1|TRBJ2-1|TRBV29-1|-
CSAVPGQGNEQFF
TGCAGCGCCGTCCCGGGACAGGGGAATGAGCAGTTCTTC
>-|TRBJ1-1|TRBV14|-
CASSQGWNTEAFF
TGTGCCAGCAGCCAGGGCTGGAACACTGAAGCTTTCTTT
>-|TRBJ1-2|TRBV30|-
CAWSPGTKGYTF
TGTGCCTGGAGTCCAGGGACTAAAGGCTACACCTTC
>TRBD1|TRBJ1-2|TRBV28|once
CASSPGQGLSRGYTF
TGTGCCAGCAGCCCTGGACAGGGGCTGTCTCGGGGCTACACCTTC
>TRBD1|TRBJ1-1|TRBV27|-
CASSLNRGNTEAFF
TGTGCCAGCAGTTTAAACAGGGGGAACACTGAAGCTTTCTTT
>TRBD2|TRBJ2-7|TRBV30|few
CAWTKPGLAWNEYYEQYF
TGTGCCTGGACTAAACCCGGACTAGCCTGGAACGAATACTACGAGCAGTACTTC